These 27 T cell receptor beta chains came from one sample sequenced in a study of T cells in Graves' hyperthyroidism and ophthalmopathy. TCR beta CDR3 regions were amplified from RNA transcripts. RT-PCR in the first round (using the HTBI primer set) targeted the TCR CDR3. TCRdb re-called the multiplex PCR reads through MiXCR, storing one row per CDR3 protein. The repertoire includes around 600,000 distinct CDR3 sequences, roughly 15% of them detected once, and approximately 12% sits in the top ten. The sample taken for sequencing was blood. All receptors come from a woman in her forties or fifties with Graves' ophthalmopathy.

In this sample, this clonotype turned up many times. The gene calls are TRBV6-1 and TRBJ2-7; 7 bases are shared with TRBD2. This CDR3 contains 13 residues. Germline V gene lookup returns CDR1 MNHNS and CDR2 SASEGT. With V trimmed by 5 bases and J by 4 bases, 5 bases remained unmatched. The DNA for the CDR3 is TGTGCCAGCAGTAGACTAGCCTCGTACGAGCAGTACTTC. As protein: CASSRLASYEQYF.

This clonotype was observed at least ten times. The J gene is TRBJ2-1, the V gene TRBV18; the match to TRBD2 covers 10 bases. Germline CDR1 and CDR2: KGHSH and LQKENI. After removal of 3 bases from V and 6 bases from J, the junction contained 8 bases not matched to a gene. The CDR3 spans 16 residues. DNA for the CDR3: TGTGCCAGCTCACCGTCAAGCGGGAGGGCCGTCAATGAGCAGTTCTTC. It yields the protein CASSPSSGRAVNEQFF.

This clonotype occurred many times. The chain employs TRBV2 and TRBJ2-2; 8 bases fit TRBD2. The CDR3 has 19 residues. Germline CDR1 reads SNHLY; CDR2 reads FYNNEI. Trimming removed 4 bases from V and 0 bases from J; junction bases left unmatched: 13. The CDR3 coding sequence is TGTGCCAGCAGTGCCCGTAGCGGGAAGCTGTTGGCGAACACCGGGGAGCTGTTTTTT. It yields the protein CASSARSGKLLANTGELFF.

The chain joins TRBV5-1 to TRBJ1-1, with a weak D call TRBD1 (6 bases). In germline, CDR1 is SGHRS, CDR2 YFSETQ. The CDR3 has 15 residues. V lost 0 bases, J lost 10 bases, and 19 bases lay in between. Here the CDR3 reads CASSLVMGGQSRAFF. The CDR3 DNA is TGCGCCAGCAGCTTGGTTATGGGAGGACAGTCAAGAGCTTTCTTT.

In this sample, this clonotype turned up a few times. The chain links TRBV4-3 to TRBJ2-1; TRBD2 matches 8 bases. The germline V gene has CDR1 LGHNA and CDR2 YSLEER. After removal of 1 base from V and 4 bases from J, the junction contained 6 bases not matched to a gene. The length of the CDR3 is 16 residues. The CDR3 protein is CASSQAYSGAYNEQFF. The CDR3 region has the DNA TGCGCCAGCAGCCAAGCGTATAGCGGGGCTTACAATGAGCAGTTCTTC.

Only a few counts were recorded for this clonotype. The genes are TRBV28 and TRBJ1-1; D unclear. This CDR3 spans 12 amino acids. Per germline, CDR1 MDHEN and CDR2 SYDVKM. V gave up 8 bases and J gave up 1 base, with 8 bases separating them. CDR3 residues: CASGSWNTEAFF. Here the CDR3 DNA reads TGTGCCAGCGGAAGTTGGAACACTGAAGCTTTCTTT.

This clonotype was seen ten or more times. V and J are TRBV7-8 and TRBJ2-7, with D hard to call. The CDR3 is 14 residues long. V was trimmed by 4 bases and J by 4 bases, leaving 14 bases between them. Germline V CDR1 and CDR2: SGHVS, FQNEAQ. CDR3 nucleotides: TGTGCCAGCAGCTCCAACCCTCGGCCGTACGAGCAGTACTTC. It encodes CASSSNPRPYEQYF.

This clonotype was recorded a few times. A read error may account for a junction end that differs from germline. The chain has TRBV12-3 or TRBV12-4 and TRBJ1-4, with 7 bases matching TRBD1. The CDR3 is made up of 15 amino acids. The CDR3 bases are TGTGCCGGCAGTGCTTGGACAGGTTTGGCTGAAAAACTGTTTTTT. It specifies CAGSAWTGLAEKLFF.

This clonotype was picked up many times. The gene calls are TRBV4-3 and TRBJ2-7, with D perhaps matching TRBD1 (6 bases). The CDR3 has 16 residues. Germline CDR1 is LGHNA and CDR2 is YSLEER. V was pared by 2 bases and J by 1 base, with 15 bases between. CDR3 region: CASSQSLPGQSYEQYF. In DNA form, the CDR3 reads TGCGCCAGCAGCCAATCGTTGCCCGGACAGTCCTACGAGCAGTACTTC.

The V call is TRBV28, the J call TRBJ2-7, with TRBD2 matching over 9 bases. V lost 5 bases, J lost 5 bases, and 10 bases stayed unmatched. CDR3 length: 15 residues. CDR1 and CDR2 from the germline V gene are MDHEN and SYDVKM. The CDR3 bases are TGTGCCAGCAGTCCATGGGGTTCTAGCGGGGACGAGCAGTACTTC. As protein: CASSPWGSSGDEQYF.

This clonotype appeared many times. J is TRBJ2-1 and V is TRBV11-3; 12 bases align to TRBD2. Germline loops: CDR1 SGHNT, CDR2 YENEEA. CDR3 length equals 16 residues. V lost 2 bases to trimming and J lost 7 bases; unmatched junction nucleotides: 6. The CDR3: CASSLNLAGGWNEQFF. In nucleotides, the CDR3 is TGTGCCAGCAGCTTAAATCTAGCGGGAGGGTGGAATGAGCAGTTCTTC.

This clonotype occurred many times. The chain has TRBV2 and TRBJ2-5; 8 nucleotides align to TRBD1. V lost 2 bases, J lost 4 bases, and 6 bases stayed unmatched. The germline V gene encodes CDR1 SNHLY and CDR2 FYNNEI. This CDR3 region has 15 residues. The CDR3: CASSESRQGSETQYF. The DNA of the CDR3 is TGTGCCAGCAGTGAAAGTCGACAGGGGTCAGAGACCCAGTACTTC. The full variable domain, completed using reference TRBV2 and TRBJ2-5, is EPEVTQTPSHQVTQMGQEVILRCVPISNHLYFYWYRQILGQKVEFLVSFYNNEISEKSEIFDDQFSVERPDGSNFTLKIRSTKLEDSAMYFCASSESRQGSETQYFGPGTRLLVL.

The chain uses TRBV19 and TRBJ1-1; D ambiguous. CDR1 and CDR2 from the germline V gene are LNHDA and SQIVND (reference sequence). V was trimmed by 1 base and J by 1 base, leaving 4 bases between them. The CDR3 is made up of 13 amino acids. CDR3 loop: CASSIARNTEAFF. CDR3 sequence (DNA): TGTGCCAGTAGTATAGCCCGGAACACTGAAGCTTTCTTT.

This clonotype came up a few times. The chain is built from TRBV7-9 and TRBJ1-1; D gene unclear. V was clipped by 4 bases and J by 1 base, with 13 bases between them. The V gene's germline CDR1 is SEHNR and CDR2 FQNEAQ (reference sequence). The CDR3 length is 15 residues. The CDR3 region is CASSSRVGRNTEAFF. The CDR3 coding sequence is TGTGCCAGCAGCTCCCGTGTGGGGAGGAACACTGAAGCTTTCTTT.

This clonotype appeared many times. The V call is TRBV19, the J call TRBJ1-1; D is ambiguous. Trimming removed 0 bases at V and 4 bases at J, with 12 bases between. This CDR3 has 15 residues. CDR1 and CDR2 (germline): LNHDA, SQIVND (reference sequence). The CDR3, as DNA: TGTGCCAGTAGTATAGATGGTAGGGCAATCACTGAAGCTTTCTTT. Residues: CASSIDGRAITEAFF.

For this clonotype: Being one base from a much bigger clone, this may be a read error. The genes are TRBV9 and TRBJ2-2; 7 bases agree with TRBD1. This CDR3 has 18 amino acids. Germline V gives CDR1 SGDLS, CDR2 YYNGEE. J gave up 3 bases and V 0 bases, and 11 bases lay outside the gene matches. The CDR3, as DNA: TGTGCCAGCAGCGTAGCTACAGGGGCTAGCAGATACACCGGGGAGCTGTTTTTT. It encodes CASSVATGASRYTGELFF.

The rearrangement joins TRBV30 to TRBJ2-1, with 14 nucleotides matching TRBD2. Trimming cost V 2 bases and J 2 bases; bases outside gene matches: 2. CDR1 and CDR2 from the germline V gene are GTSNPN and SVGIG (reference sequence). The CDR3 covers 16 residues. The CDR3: CAWSTGLAGAYNEQFF. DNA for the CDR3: TGTGCCTGGAGTACGGGACTAGCGGGAGCCTACAATGAGCAGTTCTTC.

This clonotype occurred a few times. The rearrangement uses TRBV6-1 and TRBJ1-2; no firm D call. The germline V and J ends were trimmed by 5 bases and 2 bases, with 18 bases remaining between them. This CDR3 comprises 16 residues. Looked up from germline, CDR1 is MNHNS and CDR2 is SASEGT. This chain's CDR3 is CASSSPHLMGNYGYTF. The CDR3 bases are TGTGCCAGCAGTTCTCCCCATCTCATGGGAAACTATGGCTACACCTTC.

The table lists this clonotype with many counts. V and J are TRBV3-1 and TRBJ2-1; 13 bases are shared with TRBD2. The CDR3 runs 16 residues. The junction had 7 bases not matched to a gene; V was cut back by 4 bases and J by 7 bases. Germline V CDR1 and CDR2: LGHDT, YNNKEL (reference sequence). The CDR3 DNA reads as TGTGCCAGCAGCCGTGGACTAGCGGGAGACATGAATGAGCAGTTCTTC. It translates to CASSRGLAGDMNEQFF.

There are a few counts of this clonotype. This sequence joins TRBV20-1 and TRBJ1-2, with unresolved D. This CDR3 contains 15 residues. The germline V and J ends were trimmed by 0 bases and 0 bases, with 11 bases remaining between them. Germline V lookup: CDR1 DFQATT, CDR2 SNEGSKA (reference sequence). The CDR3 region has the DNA TGCAGTGCTAGAGATCACCACCATGCTAACTATGGCTACACCTTC. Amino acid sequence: CSARDHHHANYGYTF.

The chain's CDR3 is CASSQAQDPTGSWGTEAFF. The CDR3 DNA sequence: TGTGCCAGCAGCCAAGCCCAAGACCCTACGGGGTCCTGGGGCACTGAAGCTTTCTTT. The J gene is TRBJ1-1, the V gene TRBV14; D remains ambiguous. CDR1 is SGHDN, CDR2 FVKESK, per germline. The CDR3 covers 19 residues. Trimming cost V 1 base and J 4 bases, with 25 bases left between them.

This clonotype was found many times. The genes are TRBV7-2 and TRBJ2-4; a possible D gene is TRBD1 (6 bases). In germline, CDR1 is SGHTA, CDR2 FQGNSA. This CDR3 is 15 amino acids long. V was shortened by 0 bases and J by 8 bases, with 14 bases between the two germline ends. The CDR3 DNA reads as TGTGCCAGCAGCTTAGCTTCTACAGGGAGCGACATTCAGTACTTC. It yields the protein CASSLASTGSDIQYF.

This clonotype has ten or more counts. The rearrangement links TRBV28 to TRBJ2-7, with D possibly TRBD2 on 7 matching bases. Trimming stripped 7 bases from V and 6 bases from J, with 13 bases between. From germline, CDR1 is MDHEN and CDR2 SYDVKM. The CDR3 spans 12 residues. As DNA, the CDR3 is TGTGCCAGCACCTTTGGGGGGGCCGAGCAGTACTTC. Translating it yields CASTFGGAEQYF.

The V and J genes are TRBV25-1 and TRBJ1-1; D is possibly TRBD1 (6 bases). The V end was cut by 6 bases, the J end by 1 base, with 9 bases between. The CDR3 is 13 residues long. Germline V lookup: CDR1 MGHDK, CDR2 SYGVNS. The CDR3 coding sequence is TGTGCCAGCAGGGCACAGGGGAACACTGAAGCTTTCTTT. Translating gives CASRAQGNTEAFF.

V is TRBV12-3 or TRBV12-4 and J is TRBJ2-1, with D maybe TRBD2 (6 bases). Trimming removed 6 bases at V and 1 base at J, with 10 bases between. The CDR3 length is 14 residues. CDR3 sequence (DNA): TGTGCCAGCAGCATGGGAGGATCCTACAATGAGCAGTTCTTC. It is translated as CASSMGGSYNEQFF.

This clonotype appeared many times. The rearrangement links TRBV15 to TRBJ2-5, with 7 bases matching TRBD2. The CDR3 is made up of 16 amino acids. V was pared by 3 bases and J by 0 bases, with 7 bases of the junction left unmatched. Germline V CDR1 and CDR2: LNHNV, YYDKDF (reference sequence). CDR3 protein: CATSRPSGGYQETQYF. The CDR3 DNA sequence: TGTGCCACCAGCAGGCCTAGCGGAGGGTACCAAGAGACCCAGTACTTC.

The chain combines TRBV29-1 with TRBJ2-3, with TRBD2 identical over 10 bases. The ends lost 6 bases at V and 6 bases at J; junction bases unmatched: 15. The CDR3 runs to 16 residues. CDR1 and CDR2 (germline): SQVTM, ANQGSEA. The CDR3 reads CSVGMGLANPADTQYF. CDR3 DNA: TGCAGCGTGGGAATGGGACTAGCGAACCCGGCCGATACGCAGTATTTT.